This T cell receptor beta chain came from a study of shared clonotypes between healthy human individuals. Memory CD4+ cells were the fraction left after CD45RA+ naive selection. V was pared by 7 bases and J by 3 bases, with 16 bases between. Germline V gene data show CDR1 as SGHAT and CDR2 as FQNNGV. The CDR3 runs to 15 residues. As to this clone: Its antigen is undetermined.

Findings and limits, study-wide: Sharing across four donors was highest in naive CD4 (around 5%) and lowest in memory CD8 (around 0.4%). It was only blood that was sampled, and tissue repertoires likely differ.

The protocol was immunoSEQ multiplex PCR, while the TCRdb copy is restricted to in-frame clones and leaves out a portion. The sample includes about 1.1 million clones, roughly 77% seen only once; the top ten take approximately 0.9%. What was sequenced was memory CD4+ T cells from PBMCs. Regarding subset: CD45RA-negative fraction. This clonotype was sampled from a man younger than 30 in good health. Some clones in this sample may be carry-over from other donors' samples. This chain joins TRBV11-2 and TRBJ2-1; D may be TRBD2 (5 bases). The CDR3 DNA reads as TGTGCCAGCACCCTGAGGGTCTCCTACTACAATGAGCAGTTCTTC. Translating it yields CASTLRVSYYNEQFF.